The T cell receptor beta chain under discussion was sequenced for a study of breast tumors, draining lymph nodes, adjacent tissues. Breast cancer patients provided tissue from their axillary draining lymph nodes. TCRdb processed the multiplex PCR reads anew with MiXCR; each CDR3 protein has one entry. The top ten clones hold more than 3.5% of a sample with approximately 150,000 distinct CDR3 sequences, approximately 33% of them seen once. CDR3 length: 13 residues. Trimming cost V 6 bases and J 9 bases; bases outside gene matches: 5. Germline V gene sequence: CDR1 DFQATT, CDR2 SNEGSKA (reference sequence). In regard to this clonotype: Its antigen is unidentified.

General study results and limits: Tumors had less TCR diversity than lymph nodes, more than nontumor tissue. Tumor T cell lymph node origin was a supported hypothesis, not proven. Findings are consistent with lymph node origin and intratumoral expansion of most tumor T cells.

The rearrangement links TRBV20-1 to TRBJ2-1; 13 bases are a match to TRBD2. The sequencing sample was made of axillary lymph node tissue. The receptor was derived from a female donor with breast cancer. Some clones in this sample may be carry-over from other donors' samples. This CDR3 reads CSAGLAGVLEQFF. DNA of the CDR3: TGCAGTGCCGGACTAGCGGGGGTACTTGAGCAGTTCTTC.